This T cell receptor beta chain was documented in a study of blood T cell repertoires in COVID-19. Sequenced by immunoSEQ multiplex PCR; TCRdb stores in-frame clones only, minus some. The repertoire holds about half a million clones, with 80% to 90% as singletons. In its sample, this clone was seen a few times. The sequence derives from a human donor in a cohort sampled during active COVID-19. The material sequenced was peripheral blood.

CDR3 bases: TGCGCCAGCAGCTGGGACAGGGTCTCCTACAATGAGCAGTTCTTC. Translation gives CASSWDRVSYNEQFF. This chain joins TRBV4-1 and TRBJ2-1; 9 bases are a match to TRBD1. V trimming: 5 bases; J trimming: 0 bases; junction bases outside the gene matches: 2. CDR3 size: 15 residues. CDR1 and CDR2 (germline): MGHRA, YSYEKL.